Following are 29 T cell receptor beta chains from one sample sequenced in a study of blood T cell repertoires in COVID-19. Profiled with immunoSEQ multiplex PCR; TCRdb holds only in-frame clones, not every one. The repertoire holds hundreds of thousands of clones, with approximately 85% as singletons. Material: peripheral blood. These receptors were obtained from a man aged 35-49 years with acute or convalescent COVID-19.

The chain is built from TRBV5-1 and TRBJ2-1; TRBD1 matches 8 bases. CDR1 and CDR2 (germline): SGHRS, YFSETQ. V trimming: 4 bases; J trimming: 4 bases; junction bases outside the gene matches: 10. The CDR3 loop spans 16 amino acids. The CDR3 region has the DNA TGCGCCAGCAGCGAGGGGACAGGCCTAGGGTACAATGAGCAGTTCTTC. Amino acids: CASSEGTGLGYNEQFF.

This clone came up a few times. The genes are TRBV25-1 and TRBJ2-2; 11 nucleotides match TRBD1. The germline V gene has CDR1 MGHDK and CDR2 SYGVNS. V lost 2 bases, J lost 4 bases, and 9 bases stayed unmatched. The CDR3 contains 18 residues. The CDR3 nucleotides are TGTGCCAGCAGTGAAAAGGACAGGGGGCGGTTCGGCACCGGGGAGCTGTTTTTT. Translating gives CASSEKDRGRFGTGELFF.

This clone has only one observation. This chain uses TRBV5-8 with TRBJ1-2; 7 bases are shared with TRBD1. The CDR3 loop spans 17 amino acids. J gave up 1 base and V 4 bases, and 13 bases lay outside the gene matches. CDR1 and CDR2 from the germline V gene are SGHTS and YDEGEE. CDR3 in amino acids: CASSGEGRDSYNYGYTF. CDR3 nucleotide sequence: TGTGCCAGCAGCGGTGAGGGTCGGGACAGTTATAACTATGGCTACACCTTC.

The chain uses TRBV10-3 and TRBJ2-5, with 8 bases matching TRBD1. V was clipped by 6 bases and J by 7 bases; unmatched bases: 13. CDR1 ENHRY and CDR2 SYGVKD come from the germline V gene. This CDR3 comprises 15 residues. The CDR3 sequence is CAIRATGGKTGTQYF. The CDR3 coding sequence is TGTGCCATCAGGGCCACAGGGGGAAAAACGGGGACCCAGTACTTC.

A few counts support this clone. The chain uses TRBV28 and TRBJ1-1; D perhaps matches TRBD1 (6 bases). Per germline, CDR1 MDHEN and CDR2 SYDVKM. The ends were cut back, 5 bases at V and 3 bases at J, with 13 bases in the middle. This CDR3 is built from 14 residues. Written as DNA, the CDR3 is TGTGCCAGCAGTGTAGGACAGCCCTACACTGAAGCTTTCTTT. The encoded protein is CASSVGQPYTEAFF.

V usage is TRBV15 and J usage is TRBJ1-5; no clear D gene. The V gene's germline CDR1 is LNHNV and CDR2 YYDKDF (reference sequence). V lost 5 bases to trimming and J lost 1 base, with 15 bases between them. CDR3 length: 16 amino acids. The CDR3 reads CATSESPPVSNQPQHF. CDR3 DNA sequence: TGTGCCACCAGCGAGTCCCCCCCGGTCAGCAATCAGCCCCAGCATTTT.

CDR3 protein: CASSQAGTKNTEAFF. The CDR3 nucleotides are TGTGCCAGCAGCCAGGCCGGGACAAAAAACACTGAAGCTTTCTTT. The chain links TRBV14 to TRBJ1-1; D may be TRBD1 (6 bases). The germline V gene encodes CDR1 SGHDN and CDR2 FVKESK. The CDR3 spans 15 residues. V lost 3 bases and J lost 2, with 13 bases in between.

The chain recombines TRBV6-6 with TRBJ1-2; D perhaps matches TRBD1 (6 bases). The CDR3 runs 17 residues. The germline CDR1 and CDR2 sequences are MNHNY and SVGAGI (reference sequence). Trimming cost V 5 bases and J 0 bases, with 19 bases left between them. The CDR3 is CASSRSVGRGPNYGYTF. The CDR3 nucleotides are TGTGCCAGCAGTCGCTCAGTGGGCAGGGGCCCTAACTATGGCTACACCTTC.

The chain employs TRBV7-9 and TRBJ1-2, with D perhaps TRBD1 (5 bases). The germline V gene encodes CDR1 SEHNR and CDR2 FQNEAQ (reference sequence). V was pared by 4 bases and J by 5 bases, with 8 bases between. The CDR3 spans 12 residues. The CDR3 sequence: CASSSTDYGYTF. Here the CDR3 DNA reads TGTGCCAGCAGCTCGACAGATTATGGCTACACCTTC.

The chain links TRBV10-3 to TRBJ1-1; D possibly corresponds to TRBD1 (6 bases). This CDR3 is built from 13 residues. Germline CDR1 is ENHRY and CDR2 is SYGVKD. Trimming removed 6 bases from V and 4 bases from J, with 12 bases in between. The CDR3 nucleotides read TGTGCCATCAGGGGGGCGGCGGGCACTGAAGCTTTCTTT. Its protein product is CAIRGAAGTEAFF.

This chain joins TRBV9 and TRBJ2-4, with unresolved D. The CDR3 extends over 14 amino acids. Germline CDR1 and CDR2: SGDLS and YYNGEE. Between the trimmed V and J ends, which lost 4 bases and 0 bases, there was a span of 8 bases. Written as DNA, the CDR3 is TGTGCCAGCAGCCTCAACACAGCCAAAAACATTCAGTACTTC. This encodes CASSLNTAKNIQYF.

This chain links TRBV5-1 with TRBJ1-2; tentative D call: TRBD1 (5 bases). CDR3 length: 14 residues. The V gene lost 0 bases and the J gene lost 3 bases, with 9 bases spanning the gap. Germline values: CDR1 SGHRS, CDR2 YFSETQ. The CDR3, as DNA: TGCGCCAGCAGCTTGGACAGGTTTGACTATGGCTACACCTTC. Protein product: CASSLDRFDYGYTF.

The V gene is TRBV18, the J gene TRBJ2-3; TRBD2 agrees at 13 bases. Trimming took 3 bases from V and 2 from J; bases not matched to a gene: 2. The length of the CDR3 is 16 residues. Looked up from germline, CDR1 is KGHSH and CDR2 is LQKENI. The CDR3 loop reads CASSPGTSGVTDTQYF. The CDR3 DNA follows: TGTGCCAGCTCACCCGGGACTAGCGGGGTCACAGATACGCAGTATTTT. Full variable domain (missing parts from reference TRBV18 and TRBJ2-3): NAGVMQNPRHLVRRRGQEARLRCSPMKGHSHVYWYRQLPEEGLKFMVYLQKENIIDESGMPKERFSAEFPKEGPSILRIQQVVRGDSAAYFCASSPGTSGVTDTQYFGPGTRLTVL.

The CDR3 reads CASSRIYRETQYF. DNA for the CDR3: TGTGCCAGCAGCCGAATTTATAGAGAGACCCAGTACTTC. The V gene is TRBV5-6, the J gene TRBJ2-5, with D unresolved. The CDR3 spans 13 residues. CDR1 and CDR2 (germline): SGHDT, YYEEEE. The V end was cut by 4 bases, the J end by 4 bases, with 11 bases between.

The genes are TRBV2 and TRBJ1-5, with no clear D. There are 15 residues in the CDR3. V dropped 5 bases and J dropped 4 bases, with 15 bases sitting between them. CDR1 SNHLY and CDR2 FYNNEI come from the germline V gene. CDR3 coding DNA: TGTGCCAGCAGTACAGCGGGAGCCTCTAATCAGCCCCAGCATTTT. Its protein product is CASSTAGASNQPQHF.

The chain joins TRBV7-3 to TRBJ2-2, with 7 positions matching TRBD2. Trimming at V came to 3 bases and at J to 7 bases, leaving 5 bases not matched to a gene. Germline V gene lookup returns CDR1 SGHTA and CDR2 FQGTGA. CDR3 size: 14 residues. The CDR3 protein is CASSFSGGSGELFF. The CDR3 DNA sequence: TGTGCCAGCAGCTTTTCCGGGGGGAGCGGGGAGCTGTTTTTT.

The chain combines TRBV5-5 with TRBJ1-2; no definite D call. Trimming removed 2 bases from V and 8 bases from J, with 19 bases in between. CDR1 SGHKS and CDR2 YYEKEE come from the germline V gene (reference sequence). CDR3 length equals 15 residues. The CDR3 DNA reads as TGTGCCAGCAGCTTAACTCGGGAGGCGGCGGTGGGCTACACCTTC. This sequence encodes CASSLTREAAVGYTF.

V is TRBV28 and J is TRBJ1-2; TRBD1 matches at 7 bases. V was pared by 3 bases and J by 8 bases, with 9 bases of the junction left unmatched. The V gene's germline CDR1 is MDHEN and CDR2 SYDVKM. The CDR3 consists of 14 residues. CDR3 in DNA: TGTGCCAGCAGTTTTGGACAGGACATGGGGGGCTACACCTTC. It encodes CASSFGQDMGGYTF.

This chain connects TRBV3-1 (or the pseudogene TRBV3-2) to TRBJ1-5, with unresolved D. Trimming removed 3 bases at V and 1 base at J, with 10 bases between. Germline CDR1 is LGHDT and CDR2 is YNNKEL (reference sequence). The CDR3 length is 15 residues. Written as DNA, the CDR3 is TGTGCCAGCAGCCAGGGAGTTACAAGCAATCAGCCCCAGCATTTT. Its translation: CASSQGVTSNQPQHF.

The genes are TRBV1 and TRBJ2-7; the table's D gene call, TRBD2, was not cross checked with the DNA. TRBV1 is given as a pseudogene. The CDR3 length is 20 residues. For the CDR3, the DNA is TGCACCCACATTCCTCCGGCGGCTAGCGGGGGGACCGGGGGCAACTACGAGCAGTACTTC. This encodes CTHIPPAASGGTGGNYEQYF.

This clone was detected only a few times. The rearrangement uses TRBV3-1 (or the pseudogene TRBV3-2) and TRBJ2-7; D is ambiguous. Germline values: CDR1 LGHDT, CDR2 YNNKEL (reference sequence). V was shortened by 2 bases and J by 0 bases, with 8 bases between the two germline ends. The CDR3 spans 14 residues. CDR3 in DNA: TGTGCCAGCAGCCAAAAACCGAGCTCCTACGAGCAGTACTTC. It translates to CASSQKPSSYEQYF.

The chain joins TRBV11-3 to TRBJ2-1; D is perhaps TRBD2 (5 bases). Germline lookup yields CDR1 SGHNT and CDR2 YENEEA. Between the trimmed V and J ends, which lost 4 bases and 1 base, there was a span of 11 bases. The CDR3 has 15 residues. The CDR3, as DNA: TGTGCCAGCAGCTCCCTTGGCGGGTCCTACAATGAGCAGTTCTTC. Residues: CASSSLGGSYNEQFF.

The CDR3: CASSSQGRGSGGTQYF. DNA of the CDR3: TGTGCCAGCAGCTCCCAGGGAAGGGGCTCGGGAGGGACCCAGTACTTC. The V gene is TRBV13, the J gene TRBJ2-5; 7 bases fit TRBD2. The V segment lost 4 bases and the J segment 7 bases; nucleotides outside the gene matches: 15. The CDR3 is 16 amino acids. Germline loops: CDR1 PRHDT, CDR2 FYEKMQ (reference sequence).

V usage is TRBV14 and J usage is TRBJ2-7, with a possible D match to TRBD2 (5 bases). V gave up 5 bases and J gave up 0 bases, with 17 bases separating them. CDR3 size: 16 residues. The germline gives CDR1 SGHDN, CDR2 FVKESK. The CDR3 is CASSSSDYPSSYEQYF. Here the CDR3 DNA reads TGTGCCAGCAGCTCCTCCGACTATCCTAGCTCCTACGAGCAGTACTTC.

The chain links TRBV7-9 to TRBJ1-1; D not resolved. Germline CDR1 SEHNR, CDR2 FQNEAQ (reference sequence). Trimming took off 3 bases at V and 1 base at J, with 6 bases between the two ends. CDR3 length equals 13 residues. The CDR3 sequence: CASSLNGNTEAFF. The DNA of the CDR3 is TGTGCCAGCAGCTTGAACGGGAACACTGAAGCTTTCTTT.

The chain links TRBV30 to TRBJ1-5; no reliable D call. CDR1 and CDR2 (germline): GTSNPN, SVGIG (reference sequence). Trimming took 2 bases from V and 6 from J, leaving 11 bases between them. The CDR3 has 13 amino acids. The CDR3 DNA follows: TGTGCCTGGAGTAGGAACCCGGGTCAGCCCCAGCATTTT. This gives the protein CAWSRNPGQPQHF.

The chain is built from TRBV24-1 and TRBJ1-2; D uncertain. The CDR3 consists of 11 residues. Trimming pared 7 bases from V and 4 bases from J, leaving 6 bases between. The V gene's germline CDR1 is KGHDR and CDR2 SFDVKD. CDR3 coding DNA: TGTGCCACCAGGTGGGCCTATGGCTACACCTTC. This translates into CATRWAYGYTF.

This clone was seen only a few times. DNA of the CDR3: TGTGCCAGCTCCCTCCAGGACAGGGATACACCCCTCCACTTT. Amino acid sequence: CASSLQDRDTPLHF. The chain recombines TRBV18 with TRBJ1-6; 8 bases map to TRBD1. Unmatched junction bases numbered 9, after V lost 6 bases and J lost 11 bases. The CDR3 has 14 residues. Germline V gives CDR1 KGHSH, CDR2 LQKENI. Combining the CDR3 with reference TRBV18 and TRBJ1-6 gives the whole variable domain NAGVMQNPRHLVRRRGQEARLRCSPMKGHSHVYWYRQLPEEGLKFMVYLQKENIIDESGMPKERFSAEFPKEGPSILRIQQVVRGDSAAYFCASSLQDRDTPLHFGNGTRLTVT.

CDR3 amino acids: CASSQEDLRGNTIYF. The CDR3 region has the DNA TGTGCCAGCAGCCAAGAGGATCTGCGGGGAAACACCATATATTTT. V gene TRBV3-1 (or the pseudogene TRBV3-2) combines with J gene TRBJ1-3; no clear D. The germline V and J ends were trimmed by 0 bases and 4 bases, with 10 bases remaining between them. Per the germline V gene, CDR1 is LGHDT and CDR2 is YNNKEL (reference sequence). The CDR3 extends over 15 amino acids.